A single sample is the source of the 12 T cell receptor beta chains below, sequenced in a study of CD8 T cells in ankylosing spondylitis. Each CDR3 protein gets one entry after TCRdb re-called the 5' RACE reads with MiXCR. Of under 85,000 distinct CDR3 sequences listed, about 5.4% are singletons. The sample consisted of blood, either unsorted or a sorted T cell fraction (not recorded which). The receptors come from a male donor with ankylosing spondylitis or in good health (not recorded which).

This clonotype was counted at least ten times. The chain links TRBV7-2 to TRBJ2-1; 10 bases align to TRBD2. The CDR3 length is 16 residues. V shed 7 bases, J shed 0 bases, and the junction held 6 bases outside the gene matches. Germline CDR1 is SGHTA and CDR2 is FQGNSA. The CDR3 region has the DNA TGTGCCAGCACCCCAAGCGGGGGGGCCTCCTACAATGAGCAGTTCTTC. Translating it yields CASTPSGGASYNEQFF.

There are many counts of this clonotype. The J gene is TRBJ2-1, the V gene TRBV9, with D possibly TRBD1 on 6 matching bases. V lost 6 bases, J lost 6 bases, and 13 bases lay in between. CDR1 SGDLS and CDR2 YYNGEE come from the germline V gene. The CDR3 is 13 residues long. Here the CDR3 reads CASNPGTSNEQFF. The CDR3 DNA sequence: TGTGCCAGCAACCCCGGGACAAGCAATGAGCAGTTCTTC.

This clonotype has a count of ten or more. The J gene is TRBJ1-2, the V gene TRBV20-1; no definite D call. Per germline, CDR1 DFQATT and CDR2 SNEGSKA (reference sequence). The CDR3 covers 13 residues. Trimming removed 3 bases at V and 4 bases at J, with 12 bases between. CDR3 DNA: TGCAGTGCTAGTGAAACGGGATCCTATGGCTACACCTTC. This gives the protein CSASETGSYGYTF.

This clonotype was found many times. The chain carries TRBV4-2 and TRBJ1-1; D may be TRBD1 (6 bases). CDR3 length: 16 amino acids. CDR1 is LGHNA, CDR2 YNFKEQ, per germline. With 1 base removed from V and 5 bases from J, the gap between germline ends came to 17 bases. The CDR3: CASSQALGGERTEAFF. The DNA for the CDR3 is TGTGCCAGCAGCCAAGCCCTGGGGGGCGAGAGGACTGAAGCTTTCTTT.

This clonotype was recorded many times. The genes are TRBV7-2 and TRBJ2-7, with 11 bases that match TRBD1. V gave up 4 bases and J gave up 3 bases; unmatched junction bases: 5. CDR1 is SGHTA and CDR2 is FQGNSA in the germline V gene. This CDR3 comprises 15 residues. CDR3 in DNA: TGTGCCAGCAGCTCGAGGACAGGGGGCTACTACGAGCAGTACTTC. Encoded protein: CASSSRTGGYYEQYF.

The table lists this clonotype with many counts. V usage is TRBV2 and J usage is TRBJ2-1; tentatively, D is TRBD2 (5 bases). The CDR3 has 12 residues. V was trimmed by 7 bases and J by 4 bases, leaving 8 bases between them. CDR1 and CDR2 (germline): SNHLY, FYNNEI. For the CDR3, the DNA is TGTGCCAGCAATGCGGGTTACAATGAGCAGTTCTTC. It yields the protein CASNAGYNEQFF.

This clonotype was counted many times. This rearrangement joins TRBV5-1 to TRBJ2-7; D is undetermined. Per germline, CDR1 SGHRS and CDR2 YFSETQ. There are 11 residues in the CDR3. V lost 3 bases and J lost 6, with 7 bases in between. CDR3 loop: CASSSDREQYF. The CDR3 DNA reads as TGCGCCAGCAGCTCAGACCGCGAGCAGTACTTC. Drawing the rest from reference TRBV5-1 and TRBJ2-7, the complete variable domain is KAGVTQTPRYLIKTRGQQVTLSCSPISGHRSVSWYQQTPGQGLQFLFEYFSETQRNKGNFPGRFSGRQFSNSRSEMNVSTLELGDSALYLCASSSDREQYFGPGTRLTVT.

The sample holds many counts of this clonotype. V gene TRBV25-1 combines with J gene TRBJ2-5, with a weak D call TRBD1 (5 bases). Germline V CDR1 and CDR2: MGHDK, SYGVNS. Trimming cost V 2 bases and J 2 bases, with 9 bases left between them. The CDR3 spans 14 residues. The CDR3 reads CASSEGAGQETQYF. In nucleotides, the CDR3 is TGTGCCAGCAGTGAAGGGGCAGGACAAGAGACCCAGTACTTC.

This clonotype was seen repeatedly, ten times or more. This chain uses TRBV6-1 with TRBJ1-6; maybe TRBD1 (6 bases). The germline gives CDR1 MNHNS, CDR2 SASEGT. The CDR3 is 14 amino acids. Trimming shortened V by 6 bases and J by 5 bases, and 11 bases separated the two germline ends. DNA of the CDR3: TGTGCCAGCAGAAGACAGGCCGATAATTCACCCCTCCACTTT. Its protein product is CASRRQADNSPLHF.

This clonotype was detected many times. The chain uses TRBV29-1 and TRBJ1-4, with TRBD1 identical over 10 bases. This CDR3 region has 18 residues. Losses at the gene ends were 4 bases for V and 6 bases for J; bases not matched to a gene: 17. Germline V gene lookup returns CDR1 SQVTM and CDR2 ANQGSEA. Written as DNA, the CDR3 is TGCAGCGTTGGGAGCCCCTTGGCAACCGGGACAGGGGATGAAAAACTGTTTTTT. Its translation: CSVGSPLATGTGDEKLFF.

This clonotype was counted many times. The chain is built from TRBV7-6 and TRBJ1-1; 10 positions match TRBD1. The CDR3 has 15 amino acids. Germline-derived CDR1 and CDR2 are SGHVS and FNYEAQ. V shed 4 bases, J shed 4 bases, and the junction held 6 bases outside the gene matches. In DNA form, the CDR3 reads TGTGCCAGCAGCTGGGGACAGGGGAGGGGCACTGAAGCTTTCTTT. As protein: CASSWGQGRGTEAFF.

In its sample, this clonotype was seen many times. The junction and the germline gene differ at one end; a read error may be behind it. The chain couples TRBV20-1 to TRBJ2-1; D gene ambiguous. The CDR3 spans 10 residues. From germline, CDR1 is DFQATT and CDR2 SNEGSKA (reference sequence). As DNA, the CDR3 is TGCAGTGCCGCGGCACTACCAATTGTCTTC. Residues: CSAAALPIVF.